This TCR beta chain was identified during a study of vaccination effects on CD4 cells after COVID-19. Study findings and constraints: Clonal contraction was marked in infection- and vaccine-induced clones late after vaccination.

Before any sequencing was done, the ViraFEST assay used viral peptide pools to expand antigen-specific CD4+ T cells. Having been cultured for roughly 9 days, the cells underwent CD4+ T cell isolation. Among the vaccine recipients, none had a prior SARS-CoV-2 infection, and nucleocapsid antibodies were negative. Approximately 2.1 million PBMC were placed in each well, which was supplemented with roughly 10 IU/ml IL-2 and around 10 ug/ml peptides. V lost 0 bases to trimming and J lost 1 base, with 6 bases between them. The CDR3 has 14 amino acids. The germline CDR1 and CDR2 sequences are KGHSH and LQKENI. Assay used: immunoSEQ multiplex PCR; TCRdb lists only in-frame clones, some missing. The sample has tens of thousands of clones; 70% to 85% are singletons. Remarks on this clone: What it recognizes is unknown.

The chain has TRBV18 and TRBJ1-2; D unresolved. The input for sequencing was CD4+ T cells from PBMCs cultured with HCoV-OC43 spike peptides, taken before COVID-19 vaccination. As for subset: HCoV-OC43 spike overlapping peptide pool stimulation. The TCR was taken from a human donor who received a COVID-19 vaccine. The CDR3 spells CASSPPPVNYGYTF. CDR3 nucleotide sequence: TGTGCCAGCTCACCACCACCGGTTAACTATGGCTACACCTTC. Based on the CDR3 plus reference TRBV18 and TRBJ1-2, the full variable domain is NAGVMQNPRHLVRRRGQEARLRCSPMKGHSHVYWYRQLPEEGLKFMVYLQKENIIDESGMPKERFSAEFPKEGPSILRIQQVVRGDSAAYFCASSPPPVNYGYTFGSGTRLTVV.